This is a list of T cell receptor beta chains from one sample in a study of T cells in narcolepsy. The assay was immunoSEQ multiplex PCR, and TCRdb's table has in-frame clones only and misses some. The table lists about 22,000 clones, about 80% of them singletons. What was sequenced was memory (CD45RA-) CD4+ T cells from blood. These receptor sequences come from a human donor in good health. The CDR3 runs from the conserved cysteine through the conserved F or W. D genes are given only for firm matches. Size tells how often a clone was seen (once, few, many) or the class of an expanded clone, and some rows leave it out.

TRBV11-2	TRBJ2-5	NA	NA	TGTGCCAGCAGCTTAGAGTCTCAGGGAACCCAGTACTTC	CASSLESQGTQYF
TRBV2	TRBJ2-3	NA	NA	TGTGCCAGCAGTTTAGCCGGGACAGATACGCAGTATTTT	CASSLAGTDTQYF
TRBV5-6	TRBJ2-2	TRBD1	NA	TGTGCCAGCTCAGGGGGAGTGGGTGCGCCGGTGAACACCGGGGAGCTGTTTTTT	CASSGGVGAPVNTGELFF
TRBV6-5	TRBJ2-7	TRBD2	NA	TGTGCCAGCAGTTACTCGTCTAGCGGGAGTATAGACTTC	CASSYSSSGSIDF
TRBV5-1	TRBJ2-7	NA	NA	TGCGCCAGCAGCTTGTTTCCCCTTCGCGAGCAGTACTTC	CASSLFPLREQYF
TRBV10-1	TRBJ1-2	NA	NA	TGCGCCAGCAGTGCTAGTAAGCTCTATGGCTACACCTTC	CASSASKLYGYTF
TRBV14	TRBJ2-7	TRBD1	NA	TGTGCCAGCAGCCAAGGACAGGGTCGTCGGGAGTACTTC	CASSQGQGRREYF
TRBV11-2	TRBJ2-5	NA	NA	TGTGCCAGCAGCTGGGACACAAGAGAGACCCAGTACTTC	CASSWDTRETQYF
TRBV27	TRBJ1-5	TRBD1	NA	TGTGCCAGCAGTCGGGACAGTGGGAGCAATCAGCCCCAGCATTTT	CASSRDSGSNQPQHF
TRBV5-4	TRBJ2-6	TRBD1	NA	TGTGCCAGCAGCCTGACAGGGGTTGGGGCCAACGTCCTGACTTTC	CASSLTGVGANVLTF
TRBV29-1	TRBJ1-1	NA	NA	TGCAGCGTTCGGGAGGGGACCACTGAAGCTTTCTTT	CSVREGTTEAFF
TRBV6-5	TRBJ2-1	TRBD2	NA	TGTGCCAGCAGGGTAGCGGGGGGTGGCTACAATGAGCAGTTCTTC	CASRVAGGGYNEQFF
TRBV6-1	TRBJ2-2	NA	NA	TGTGCCAGCAGTGAACGTCTAGGAACAGCGTTAAGGGAGCTGTTTTTT	CASSERLGTALRELFF
TRBV7-2	TRBJ2-1	TRBD1	few	TGTGCCAGCAGCTTAAATATAAGGGGGCCTATGTTCTTC	CASSLNIRGPMFF
TRBV5-4	TRBJ1-5	TRBD1	NA	TGTGCCAGCAGCCAAGAGGGGACAGGGGATCAGCCCCAGCATTTT	CASSQEGTGDQPQHF
TRBV5-6	TRBJ2-3	NA	NA	TGTGCCAGCAGCGGTATGCAGGGTCATACGCAGTATTTT	CASSGMQGHTQYF
TRBV5-1	TRBJ2-1	TRBD2	NA	TGCGCCAGCAGCTTGGGGACTAGTTTGTACAATGAGCAGTTCTTC	CASSLGTSLYNEQFF
TRBV25-1	TRBJ2-7	TRBD1	large	TGTGCCAGCAGTGAAGGGACAGGGGCTTCCTACGAGCAGTACTTC	CASSEGTGASYEQYF
TRBV15	TRBJ1-5	NA	NA	TGTGCCACCAGGGAACAGGGTGATCAGCCCCAGCATTTT	CATREQGDQPQHF
TRBV7-2	TRBJ2-6	NA	NA	TGTGCCAGCAGCTTAAACTCGGCTGGGGCCAACGTCCTGACTTTC	CASSLNSAGANVLTF
TRBV6-5	TRBJ2-7	NA	few	TGTGCCAGCAGTTACCCCGGCAGAGGGGTTACCGAGCAGTACTTC	CASSYPGRGVTEQYF
TRBV4-1	TRBJ2-7	NA	NA	TGCGCCAGCAGCCAAGATCCTCAGGGGGGGACTAGCGAGCAGTACTTC	CASSQDPQGGTSEQYF
TRBV4-3	TRBJ1-5	NA	NA	TGCGCCAGCAGCCAAGGAGGGTCGGGTCAGCCCCAGCATTTT	CASSQGGSGQPQHF
TRBV6-5	TRBJ1-1	NA	NA	TGTGCCAGCAGAGAAACGGAAGCTTTCTTT	CASRETEAFF
TRBV19	TRBJ2-5	NA	NA	TGTGCCAGTAGTTTGAGCCAGGGGAATCGTGAGACCCAGTACTTC	CASSLSQGNRETQYF
TRBV5-1	TRBJ2-5	NA	NA	TGCGCCAGCAGCTTTGGGGGGATGGGCCCACAAGAGACCCAGTACTTC	CASSFGGMGPQETQYF
TRBV12-5	TRBJ1-1	TRBD1	NA	TGTGCTAGTGGTTTGCACAGGGGAAGTGAAGCTTTCTTT	CASGLHRGSEAFF
TRBV19	TRBJ1-1	TRBD1	few	TGTGCCAGCCATTATGGGAACAGGGGATCCACTGAAGCTTTCTTT	CASHYGNRGSTEAFF
TRBV6-5	TRBJ1-2	TRBD1	NA	TGTGCCAGCGGGCCCGGGACAGGGGAATGGCGCTACACCTTC	CASGPGTGEWRYTF
TRBV15	TRBJ1-4	TRBD1	NA	TGTGCCTCCAGGGACAGGGGCAGTCCTAATGAAAAACTGTTTTTT	CASRDRGSPNEKLFF
TRBV19	TRBJ1-6	TRBD1	NA	TGTGCCAGCATCGAGAGACAGGGGCAGGGTTCACCCCTCCACTTT	CASIERQGQGSPLHF
TRBV23-1	TRBJ1-6	NA	NA	TGCGCCAGCACTTTCAACTCACCCCTCCACTTT	CASTFNSPLHF
TRBV12-5	TRBJ1-1	NA	NA	TGTGCTAGTGGTTTGGGCCCGGGTCGGGCGGAAGCTTTCTTT	CASGLGPGRAEAFF
TRBV6-1	TRBJ1-3	NA	NA	TGTGCCAGCAGTGAATCTGTACCTGGAAACACCATATATTTT	CASSESVPGNTIYF
TRBV5-1	TRBJ1-4	TRBD1	NA	TGCGCCAGCAGCTTGGCGACAGGGGTTAATGAAAAACTGTTTTTT	CASSLATGVNEKLFF
TRBV11-3	TRBJ2-5	NA	once	TGTGCCAGCAGCTTGTTGGAGACCCAGTACTTC	CASSLLETQYF
TRBV15	TRBJ2-7	TRBD2	NA	TGTGCCACCAGCAGAGATCTGGCTAGCGGGGGGCTACTCTCCTACGAGCAGTACTTC	CATSRDLASGGLLSYEQYF
TRBV19	TRBJ2-2	NA	NA	TGTGCCAGTAGTACAGAAACGAACACCGGGGAGCTGTTTTTT	CASSTETNTGELFF
TRBV14	TRBJ2-3	NA	NA	TGTGCCAGCAGCCAAGTAGCCAATACGCAGTATTTT	CASSQVANTQYF
TRBV10-3	TRBJ2-3	NA	NA	TGTGCCATCAGACCCCCAGACTACACAGATACGCAGTATTTT	CAIRPPDYTDTQYF